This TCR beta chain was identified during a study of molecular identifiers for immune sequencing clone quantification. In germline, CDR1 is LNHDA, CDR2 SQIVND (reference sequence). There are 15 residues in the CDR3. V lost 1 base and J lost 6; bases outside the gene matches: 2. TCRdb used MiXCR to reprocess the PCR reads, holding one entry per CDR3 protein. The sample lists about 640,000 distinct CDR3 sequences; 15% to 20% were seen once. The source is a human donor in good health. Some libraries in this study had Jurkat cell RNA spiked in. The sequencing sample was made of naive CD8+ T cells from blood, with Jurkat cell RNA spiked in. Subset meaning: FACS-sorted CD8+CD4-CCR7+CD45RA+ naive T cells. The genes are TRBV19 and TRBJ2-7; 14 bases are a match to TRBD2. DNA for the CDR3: TGTGCCAGTAGTATAGGGGGACTAGCGGGGGCCGAGCAGTACTTC. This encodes CASSIGGLAGAEQYF.